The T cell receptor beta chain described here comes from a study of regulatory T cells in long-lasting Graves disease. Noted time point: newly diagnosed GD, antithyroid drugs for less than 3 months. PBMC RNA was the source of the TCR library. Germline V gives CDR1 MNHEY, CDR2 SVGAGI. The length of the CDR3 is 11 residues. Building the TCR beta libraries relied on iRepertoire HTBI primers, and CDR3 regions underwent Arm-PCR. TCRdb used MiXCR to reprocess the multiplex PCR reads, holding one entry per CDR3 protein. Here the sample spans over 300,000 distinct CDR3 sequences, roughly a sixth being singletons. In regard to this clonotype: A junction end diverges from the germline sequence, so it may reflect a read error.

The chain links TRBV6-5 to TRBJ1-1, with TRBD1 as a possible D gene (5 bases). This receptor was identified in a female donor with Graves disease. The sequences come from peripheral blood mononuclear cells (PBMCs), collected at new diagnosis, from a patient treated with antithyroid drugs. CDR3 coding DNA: TGTGCCAGCAGTTACTCTCCGGGGCCCCCTTTT. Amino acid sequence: CASSYSPGPPF.